Each of the 16 T cell receptor beta chains below was sequenced from the same sample in a study of early T cells in non-severe SARS-CoV-2 infection. TCRdb ran MiXCR on the 5' RACE reads and lists one entry per CDR3 protein. Among some 96,000 distinct CDR3 sequences, 13% were seen once, and the ten largest hold over 2%. Specimen: whole blood. These receptors originate from an adult who was a healthcare worker with PCR-confirmed SARS-CoV-2 infection or an uninfected control (not recorded which).

This chain uses TRBV3-1 with TRBJ1-5; TRBD1 matches at 8 bases. Trimming took 5 bases from V and 8 from J; bases not matched to a gene: 14. CDR1 and CDR2 from the germline V gene are LGHDT and YNNKEL (reference sequence). The CDR3 totals 16 residues. This CDR3 is CASSWSGTGNGKPQHF. As DNA, the CDR3 is TGTGCCAGCAGCTGGTCTGGGACAGGAAACGGGAAGCCCCAGCATTTT. Complete variable domain (other parts from reference TRBV3-1 and TRBJ1-5): DTAVSQTPKYLVTQMGNDKSIKCEQNLGHDTMYWYKQDSKKFLKIMFSYNNKELIINETVPNRFSPKSPDKAHLNLHINSLELGDSAVYFCASSWSGTGNGKPQHFGDGTRLSIL.

The chain links TRBV25-1 to TRBJ1-1; the D gene is possibly TRBD1 (6 bases). Per the germline V gene, CDR1 is MGHDK and CDR2 is SYGVNS. V was shortened by 8 bases and J by 5 bases, with 18 bases between the two germline ends. This CDR3 is 14 amino acids long. The CDR3 region is CASGERGALTEAFF. The CDR3 DNA reads TGTGCCAGCGGGGAGAGGGGGGCTTTGACTGAAGCTTTCTTT.

The chain joins TRBV5-6 to TRBJ1-1; the D is unclear. Trimming took off 2 bases at V and 4 bases at J, with 9 bases between the two ends. CDR1 and CDR2 from the germline V gene are SGHDT and YYEEEE. This CDR3 comprises 13 residues. The CDR3 sequence: CASSLKGSTEAFF. CDR3 coding DNA: TGTGCCAGCAGCTTAAAGGGATCCACTGAAGCTTTCTTT. The full variable domain, with the rest looked up from reference TRBV5-6 and TRBJ1-1, is DAGVTQSPTHLIKTRGQQVTLRCSPKSGHDTVSWYQQALGQGPQFIFQYYEEEERQRGNFPDRFSGHQFPNYSSELNVNALLLGDSALYLCASSLKGSTEAFFGQGTRLTVV.

In the case of this clonotype: A junction boundary mismatches the germline segment, possibly from a read error. The chain carries TRBV7-2 and TRBJ2-1, with 9 bases aligning to TRBD1. Germline V gene sequence: CDR1 SGHTA, CDR2 FQGNSA. CDR3 size: 15 residues. Here the CDR3 reads CASSHDGTGINEQIF. As DNA, the CDR3 is TGTGCTAGCAGCCACGACGGGACAGGGATCAATGAGCAGATCTTC. The whole variable domain, remainder taken from reference TRBV7-2 and TRBJ2-1, is GAGVSQSPSNKVTEKGKDVELRCDPISGHTALYWYRQSLGQGLEFLIYFQGNSAPDKSGLPSDRFSAERTGGSVSTLTIQRTQQEDSAVYLCASSHDGTGINEQIFGPGTRLTVL.

The V gene is TRBV28, the J gene TRBJ2-1; D is uncertain. The ends were cut back, 2 bases at V and 6 bases at J, with 2 bases in the middle. Germline V gene sequence: CDR1 MDHEN, CDR2 SYDVKM. The CDR3 covers 11 residues. The CDR3 coding sequence is TGTGCCAGCAGTTTAGCCAATGAGCAGTTCTTC. This translates into CASSLANEQFF.

This clonotype has a count of ten or more. V usage is TRBV29-1 and J usage is TRBJ2-1, with D perhaps assigned TRBD1 or TRBD2 (7 bases each). The germline V gene encodes CDR1 SQVTM and CDR2 ANQGSEA. The CDR3 is 14 amino acids. Trimming took off 4 bases at V and 6 bases at J, with 16 bases between the two ends. CDR3 DNA: TGCAGCGTTGCCGAGACAGGGAGGGCCAATGAGCAGTTCTTC. This codes for CSVAETGRANEQFF.

In its sample, this clonotype was seen many times. The chain combines TRBV20-1 with TRBJ1-2; D not certain. Between the trimmed V and J ends, which lost 0 bases and 2 bases, there was a span of 16 bases. Germline CDR1 and CDR2: DFQATT and SNEGSKA (reference sequence). The CDR3 runs to 16 residues. This chain's CDR3 is CSARDLFGQINYGYTF. CDR3 bases: TGCAGTGCTAGAGATCTATTCGGGCAGATAAACTATGGCTACACCTTC.

This clonotype came up a few times. The chain combines TRBV5-8 with TRBJ1-2; D possibly corresponds to TRBD1 (5 bases). The CDR3 spans 15 residues. V lost 3 bases and J lost 0, with 12 bases in between. CDR1 is SGHTS and CDR2 is YDEGEE in the germline V gene. The CDR3 reads CASSSWTPPNYGYTF. The DNA for the CDR3 is TGTGCCAGCAGCTCCTGGACACCTCCTAACTATGGCTACACCTTC.

This clonotype was picked up many times. The chain carries TRBV20-1 and TRBJ1-5, with 8 bases matching TRBD1. Per germline, CDR1 DFQATT and CDR2 SNEGSKA (reference sequence). This CDR3 region has 15 residues. The V segment lost 5 bases and the J segment 4 bases; nucleotides outside the gene matches: 10. CDR3 residues: CSAYRGGEGNQPQHF. DNA of the CDR3: TGCAGTGCTTACAGGGGGGGCGAGGGGAATCAGCCCCAGCATTTT.

This clonotype was counted ten times or more. The chain couples TRBV5-1 to TRBJ1-2; 8 bases fit TRBD1. CDR1 and CDR2 from the germline V gene are SGHRS and YFSETQ. CDR3 length: 17 amino acids. V shed 0 bases, J shed 4 bases, and the junction held 11 bases outside the gene matches. CDR3 DNA sequence: TGCGCCAGCAGCTTGGCGGGGACAGGCCCGAAGGCCTATGGCTACACCTTC. It translates to CASSLAGTGPKAYGYTF.

Regarding this clonotype: This may be a read error, as it is one base from a much larger clone. CDR3 DNA: TGTGCCAGCAGCGCCAGGGTGAGCTCCTATAATTCACCCCCCCACTTT. Protein: CASSARVSSYNSPPHF. The chain has TRBV9 and TRBJ1-6; D may be TRBD1 (5 bases). Germline CDR1 reads SGDLS; CDR2 reads YYNGEE. The CDR3 loop spans 16 amino acids.

In its sample, this clonotype was seen many times. The chain has TRBV28 and TRBJ1-3, with 7 bases identical to TRBD1. The V gene end was trimmed by 3 bases and the J gene end by 0 bases; junction bases not matched to a gene: 2. The CDR3 sequence is 15 residues long. CDR1 MDHEN and CDR2 SYDVKM come from the germline V gene. The CDR3 sequence: CASSFRTGSGNTIYF. CDR3 sequence (DNA): TGTGCCAGCAGTTTCCGGACAGGCTCTGGAAACACCATATATTTT.

This clonotype was detected ten times or more. The rearrangement links TRBV12-3 or TRBV12-4 to TRBJ1-1; tentatively, D is TRBD1 (6 bases). The CDR3 sequence is 16 residues long. The ends were cut back, 3 bases at V and 2 bases at J, with 16 bases in the middle. CDR3 DNA: TGTGCCAGCAGTTTGGGGGCTGGGGTAACAAACACTGAAGCTTTCTTT. Its translation is CASSLGAGVTNTEAFF.

This chain joins TRBV5-5 and TRBJ1-5, with D possibly matching TRBD1 (6 bases). The CDR3 sequence is 15 residues long. V lost 4 bases and J 0 bases, leaving 11 bases between the germline ends. Germline assignment: CDR1 SGHKS and CDR2 YYEKEE (reference sequence). This CDR3 is CASSPGQLSNQPQHF. CDR3 in DNA: TGTGCCAGCAGCCCAGGACAGCTTAGCAATCAGCCCCAGCATTTT.

The genes are TRBV20-1 and TRBJ1-2; the match to TRBD1 covers 7 bases. V lost 5 bases, J lost 8 bases, and 8 bases stayed unmatched. The germline V gene encodes CDR1 DFQATT and CDR2 SNEGSKA (reference sequence). This CDR3 spans 12 amino acids. CDR3 in DNA: TGCAGTGCTCTCTCCCAGGGGGAGGGCTACACCTTC. Translated, it gives CSALSQGEGYTF.

There are a few counts of this clonotype. One end of the junction varies from germline; a read error may be responsible. The chain uses TRBV7-7 and TRBJ2-3; 9 bases are shared with TRBD2. CDR1 and CDR2 (germline): SSHAT, FNYEAQ (reference sequence). The length of the CDR3 is 15 residues. CDR3 residues: CASSSSSGGRDTQYF. The CDR3 region has the DNA TGTGCTAGCAGCTCGAGTAGCGGGGGTCGAGATACGCAGTATTTT.